One and the same sample provided the 10 T cell receptor beta chains below, sequenced in a study of T cells in Graves' hyperthyroidism and ophthalmopathy. TCR beta CDR3 regions were amplified from RNA. First-round RT-PCR of the TCR CDR3 relied on the HTBI primer set. MiXCR was run by TCRdb on the multiplex PCR reads, yielding one entry per CDR3 protein. The sample yields a few hundred thousand distinct CDR3 sequences, roughly 46% seen once. Sequenced input: peripheral blood or thyroid tissue (not recorded which). These receptors came from a woman between 18 and 29 years old with Graves' hyperthyroidism.

With regard to this clonotype: At one end the junction does not follow the germline gene, possibly because of a read error. The chain links TRBV7-7 to TRBJ2-2; D perhaps matches TRBD2 (5 bases). Germline assignment: CDR1 SSHAT and CDR2 FNYEAQ (reference sequence). The CDR3 is 16 amino acids. CDR3 coding DNA: TGTGCCAGCAGCTTAGCCCCAGCGGCGAACACCGGGGAGCTGTCTTGG. Amino acids: CASSLAPAANTGELSW.

The chain couples TRBV2 to TRBJ2-5; D ambiguous. Germline CDR1 and CDR2: SNHLY and FYNNEI. The CDR3 spans 11 residues. Trimming took 5 bases from V and 9 from J, leaving 10 bases between them. The CDR3 spells CASSLGQAQYF. CDR3 sequence (DNA): TGTGCCAGCAGTTTAGGCCAGGCCCAGTACTTC.

This clonotype showed up many times. V is TRBV6-6 and J is TRBJ1-5; 10 bases map to TRBD1. Germline loops: CDR1 MNHNY, CDR2 SVGAGI (reference sequence). CDR3 length: 15 amino acids. The V segment lost 5 bases and the J segment 5 bases; nucleotides outside the gene matches: 6. In DNA, the CDR3 is TGTGCCAGCAGTCGGACAGGGGGAGGTTATCAGCCCCAGCATTTT. This gives the protein CASSRTGGGYQPQHF.

This chain connects TRBV9 to TRBJ2-7, with TRBD2 matching over 12 bases. The J call may be wrong; the DNA end is better matched by TRBJ2-1. Per germline, CDR1 SGDLS and CDR2 YYNGEE. The length of the CDR3 is 15 residues. This CDR3 is CASSVGLAGGNEQFF. The CDR3 DNA reads as TGTGCCAGCAGCGTAGGGCTAGCGGGAGGGAATGAGCAGTTCTTC.

Turning to this clonotype: At one boundary the junction diverges from the germline segment, which might be a read error. V is TRBV2 and J is TRBJ1-2; 7 bases are a match to TRBD1. This CDR3 contains 20 residues. The germline CDR1 and CDR2 sequences are SNHLY and FYNNEI. CDR3 bases: TGTGCCAGCAGCTTGGCCCGCGCGAGGGTCCAGGGGGTGGTTAACTATGGCTGCACCTTC. This codes for CASSLARARVQGVVNYGCTF.

The J gene is TRBJ2-7, the V gene TRBV29-1; the match to TRBD1 covers 10 bases. The J call could be wrong; TRBJ2-1 is a better fit for the DNA end. CDR1 and CDR2 (germline): SQVTM, ANQGSEA. This CDR3 spans 17 amino acids. Here the CDR3 reads CSVEDLSGTGVDNEQFF. The CDR3 nucleotides read TGCAGCGTTGAAGATCTCAGCGGGACAGGGGTGGACAATGAGCAGTTCTTC.

This clonotype was picked up many times. The chain is built from TRBV9 and TRBJ2-2; D may match TRBD1 or TRBD2 (6 bases each). Germline CDR1 is SGDLS and CDR2 is YYNGEE. Trimming pared 3 bases from V and 7 bases from J, leaving 13 bases between. The length of the CDR3 is 14 residues. CDR3 DNA sequence: TGTGCCAGCAGCGGCCTAGGGGGAGGCGGGGAGCTGTTTTTT. As protein: CASSGLGGGGELFF.

The sample holds a few counts of this clonotype. The rearrangement joins TRBV2 to TRBJ2-7, with 11 bases that match TRBD2. The germline V gene has CDR1 SNHLY and CDR2 FYNNEI. V lost 6 bases and J lost 4; bases outside the gene matches: 20. There are 19 residues in the CDR3. Here the CDR3 DNA reads TGTGCCAGCAGCCGACCCGACGTTGTAGCGGGAGGGCCATTATACGAGCAGTACTTC. Protein product: CASSRPDVVAGGPLYEQYF.

CDR3 region: CSVRGQGSGRPQHF. For the CDR3, the DNA is TGCAGCGTCCGCGGACAGGGGTCGGGCAGGCCCCAGCATTTT. The chain is built from TRBV29-1 and TRBJ1-5; TRBD1 matches at 9 bases. CDR3 length: 14 amino acids. CDR1 is SQVTM and CDR2 is ANQGSEA in the germline V gene. J gave up 9 bases and V 6 bases, and 12 bases lay outside the gene matches.

Comment on this clonotype: Given a much more abundant clone one base away, this may be a read error. The chain employs TRBV10-3 and TRBJ2-5; a possible D gene is TRBD1 (6 bases). The CDR3 is 15 amino acids. CDR1 ENHRY and CDR2 SYGVKD come from the germline V gene. The CDR3 region is CAISETTGTQETQCF. CDR3 nucleotides: TGTGCCATCAGTGAAACTACCGGGACACAAGAGACCCAGTGCTTC.